Following are 15 T cell receptor beta chains from one sample sequenced in a study of early T cells in non-severe SARS-CoV-2 infection. TCRdb re-derived calls from the 5' RACE reads in MiXCR, one entry per CDR3 protein. Of 60,000 to 70,000 distinct CDR3 sequences in the sample, roughly 10% were seen once. Sequencing was done on a sample of whole blood. These receptors originate from an adult who was a healthcare worker with PCR-confirmed SARS-CoV-2 infection or an uninfected control (not recorded which).

This clonotype was counted ten times or more. This chain links TRBV6-5 with TRBJ1-5, with D maybe TRBD1 (5 bases). V was pared by 6 bases and J by 7 bases, with 13 bases between. The CDR3 loop spans 13 amino acids. Per the germline V gene, CDR1 is MNHEY and CDR2 is SVGAGI. CDR3 in DNA: TGTGCCAGCAGCGGGGTTCGGGGGCAGCCCCAGCATTTT. This sequence encodes CASSGVRGQPQHF.

The genes are TRBV11-2 and TRBJ1-6; no clear D. The ends were cut back, 4 bases at V and 11 bases at J, with 12 bases in the middle. The CDR3 spans 13 residues. From germline, CDR1 is SGHAT and CDR2 FQNNGV. The CDR3 bases are TGTGCCAGCAGCTCCCAAGGGCGGGCACCCCTCCACTTT. Encoded protein: CASSSQGRAPLHF. Drawing the rest from reference TRBV11-2 and TRBJ1-6, the complete variable domain is EAGVAQSPRYKIIEKRQSVAFWCNPISGHATLYWYQQILGQGPKLLIQFQNNGVVDDSQLPKDRFSAERLKGVDSTLKIQPAKLEDSAVYLCASSSQGRAPLHFGNGTRLTVT.

This clonotype occurred a few times. The V gene is TRBV28, the J gene TRBJ2-7; D ambiguous. The length of the CDR3 is 12 residues. Germline values: CDR1 MDHEN, CDR2 SYDVKM. The V end lost 3 bases, the J end lost 2 bases, and 5 bases lay between the germline ends. This CDR3 reads CASSLVPYEQYF. The CDR3 DNA is TGTGCCAGCAGTTTGGTCCCCTACGAGCAGTACTTC.

The V and J genes are TRBV7-6 and TRBJ1-2, with D perhaps TRBD1 (6 bases). The V end lost 1 base, the J end lost 6 bases, and 15 bases lay between the germline ends. The CDR3 length is 15 residues. The germline V gene has CDR1 SGHVS and CDR2 FNYEAQ. The CDR3: CASSLGRGAQDGYTF. The CDR3 nucleotides are TGTGCCAGCAGCTTAGGACGGGGGGCGCAGGATGGCTACACCTTC.

This clonotype was seen only a few times. The chain is built from TRBV7-9 and TRBJ2-5, with D perhaps being TRBD1 or TRBD2 (5 bases each). Trimming stripped 1 base from V and 5 bases from J, with 17 bases between. The CDR3 has 16 amino acids. The germline CDR1 and CDR2 sequences are SEHNR and FQNEAQ (reference sequence). The DNA of the CDR3 is TGTGCCAGCAGCTTAGAAGGGGACCTCCCCCCGGAGACCCAGTACTTC. This gives the protein CASSLEGDLPPETQYF.

This clonotype was observed a handful of times. The chain combines TRBV30 with TRBJ2-7; possibly TRBD2 for D (5 bases). CDR1 is GTSNPN, CDR2 SVGIG, per germline (reference sequence). V lost 7 bases, J lost 1 base, and 8 bases lay in between. This CDR3 spans 11 amino acids. The CDR3 reads CASRGSYEQYF. The CDR3 nucleotides read TGTGCCTCGCGCGGGTCCTACGAGCAGTACTTC.

This clonotype was counted between two and nine times. The V call is TRBV7-4, the J call TRBJ1-2; no definite D call. The CDR3 sequence is 18 residues long. Germline V gene sequence: CDR1 SGHVT, CDR2 SQSDAQ. Trimming stripped 3 bases from V and 0 bases from J, with 20 bases between. The CDR3 here is CASSFIIIPGQPNYGYTF. The CDR3 bases are TGTGCCAGCAGCTTTATAATAATCCCCGGGCAACCTAACTATGGCTACACCTTC.

There are many counts of this clonotype. The chain has TRBV27 and TRBJ1-2, with 7 bases that match TRBD1. V was clipped by 0 bases and J by 6 bases; unmatched bases: 10. The CDR3 is 16 amino acids. From germline, CDR1 is MNHEY and CDR2 SMNVEV (reference sequence). The CDR3 sequence is CASSLSNLGGGNGYTF. CDR3 DNA sequence: TGTGCCAGCAGTTTATCGAATCTAGGGGGCGGGAATGGCTACACCTTC.

This clonotype has just a few counts. The chain combines TRBV20-1 with TRBJ2-7, with D hard to call. CDR3 length equals 12 residues. Germline V CDR1 and CDR2: DFQATT, SNEGSKA (reference sequence). V was pared by 6 bases and J by 5 bases, with 14 bases between. CDR3 region: CSAARRSDEQYF. The CDR3 nucleotides are TGCAGTGCGGCCAGGCGATCGGACGAGCAGTACTTC.

The V and J genes are TRBV23-1 and TRBJ2-7, with a tentative D call TRBD2 (6 bases). TRBV23-1 is recorded as an ORF, its role being uncertain. The CDR3 has 13 residues. The V gene lost 6 bases and the J gene lost 3 bases, with 12 bases spanning the gap. The CDR3, as DNA: TGCGCCAGCAGCCCAATGGGGGGCTACGAGCAGTACTTC. Translated: CASSPMGGYEQYF.

This clonotype has a count of ten or more. J is TRBJ2-1 and V is TRBV7-3, with D maybe TRBD2 (5 bases). The CDR3 runs 14 residues. CDR1 and CDR2 from the germline V gene are SGHTA and FQGTGA. Trimming took off 3 bases at V and 9 bases at J, with 15 bases between the two ends. CDR3 residues: CASSLDSRATEQFF. The CDR3 DNA sequence: TGTGCCAGCAGCTTGGACTCCCGGGCAACTGAGCAGTTCTTC.

This clonotype was counted ten times or more. J is TRBJ2-3 and V is TRBV11-2, with D possibly matching TRBD2 (5 bases). Germline V lookup: CDR1 SGHAT, CDR2 FQNNGV. The CDR3 is made up of 15 amino acids. The germline V and J ends were trimmed by 1 base and 0 bases, with 8 bases remaining between them. The CDR3 nucleotides are TGTGCCAGCAGCTTAGCGGGATGGAGCACAGATACGCAGTATTTT. Its translation is CASSLAGWSTDTQYF.

This clonotype has a count of ten or more. This sequence joins TRBV29-1 and TRBJ2-6, with TRBD2 identical over 7 bases. Germline V lookup: CDR1 SQVTM, CDR2 ANQGSEA. There are 13 residues in the CDR3. With V trimmed by 5 bases and J by 2 bases, 0 bases remained unmatched. The CDR3 DNA reads TGCAGCGTTAGCGGGGCTGGGGCCAACGTCCTGACTTTC. This codes for CSVSGAGANVLTF.

This clonotype was found a few times. This chain uses TRBV6-5 with TRBJ2-6, with no clear D. The V end lost 0 bases, the J end lost 2 bases, and 14 bases lay between the germline ends. The CDR3 totals 18 residues. From germline, CDR1 is MNHEY and CDR2 SVGAGI. The CDR3 nucleotides are TGTGCCAGCAGTTACTCAGTGGGGATGGACGCTGGGGCCAACGTCCTGACTTTC. It is translated as CASSYSVGMDAGANVLTF.

This clonotype was found many times. For the CDR3, the DNA is TGTGCCAGCAGTGAGGGGAAGACTAGCGGGATTCAAGAGACCCAGTACTTC. Its protein is CASSEGKTSGIQETQYF. The rearrangement uses TRBV6-1 and TRBJ2-5; 11 positions match TRBD2. CDR3 length: 17 amino acids. Trimming removed 3 bases from V and 2 bases from J; junction bases left unmatched: 8. Germline CDR1 and CDR2: MNHNS and SASEGT.